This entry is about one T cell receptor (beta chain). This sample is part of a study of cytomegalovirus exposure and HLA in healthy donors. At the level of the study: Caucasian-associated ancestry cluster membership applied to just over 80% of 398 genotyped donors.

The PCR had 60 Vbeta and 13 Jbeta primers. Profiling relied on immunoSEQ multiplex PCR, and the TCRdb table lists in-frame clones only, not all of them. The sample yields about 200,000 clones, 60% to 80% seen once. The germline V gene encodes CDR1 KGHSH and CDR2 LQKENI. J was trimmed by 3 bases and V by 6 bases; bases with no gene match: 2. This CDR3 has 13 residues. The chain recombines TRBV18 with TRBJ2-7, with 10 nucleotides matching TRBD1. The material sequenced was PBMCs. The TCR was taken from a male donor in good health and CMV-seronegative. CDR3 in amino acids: CASSGQGSYEQYF. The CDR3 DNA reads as TGTGCCAGCTCGGGACAGGGGAGCTACGAGCAGTACTTC. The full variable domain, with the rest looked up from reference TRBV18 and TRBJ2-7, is NAGVMQNPRHLVRRRGQEARLRCSPMKGHSHVYWYRQLPEEGLKFMVYLQKENIIDESGMPKERFSAEFPKEGPSILRIQQVVRGDSAAYFCASSGQGSYEQYFGPGTRLTVT.